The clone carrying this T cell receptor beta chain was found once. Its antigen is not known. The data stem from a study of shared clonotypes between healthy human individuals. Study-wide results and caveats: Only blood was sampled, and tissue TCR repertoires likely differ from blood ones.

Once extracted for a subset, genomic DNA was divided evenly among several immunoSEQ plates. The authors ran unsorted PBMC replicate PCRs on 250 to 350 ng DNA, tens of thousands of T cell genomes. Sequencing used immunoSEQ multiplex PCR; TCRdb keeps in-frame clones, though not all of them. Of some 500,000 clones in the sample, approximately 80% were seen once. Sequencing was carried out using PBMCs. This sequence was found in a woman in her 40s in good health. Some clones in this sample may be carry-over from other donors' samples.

Here the CDR3 DNA reads TGTGCCAGCAGCTTACAGGGCCACGAGCAGTACTTC. Residues: CASSLQGHEQYF. The chain couples TRBV7-9 to TRBJ2-7; TRBD1 might be the D (5 bases). The V gene lost 2 bases and the J gene lost 5 bases, with 7 bases spanning the gap. CDR3 length: 12 amino acids. The germline gives CDR1 SEHNR, CDR2 FQNEAQ (reference sequence). The full variable domain, in which reference TRBV7-9 and TRBJ2-7 provide the parts outside the CDR3, is DTGVSQNPRHKITKRGQNVTFRCDPISEHNRLYWYRQTLGQGPEFLTYFQNEAQLEKSRLLSDRFSAERPKGSFSTLEIQRTEQGDSAMYLCASSLQGHEQYFGPGTRLTVT.